Included here is one TCR beta chain sequence, with context. What it binds is not known. This specimen comes from a study of blood T cells in healthy people across ages. V lost 5 bases and J lost 6, with 5 bases in between. In germline, CDR1 is DFQATT, CDR2 SNEGSKA (reference sequence). The CDR3 contains 10 residues. The study's findings and limits: Per-million-T-cell TCR beta diversity fell roughly linearly with age.

Sample-barcoded 5' priming and a J-beta primer mix drove a second PCR of roughly 6 to 12 cycles. From the 5' RACE reads, TCRdb called clonotypes with MiXCR, one entry per CDR3 protein. The sample has 700,000 or so distinct CDR3 sequences, around a fifth seen once. The source material was blood. This sequence was found in a man aged 65-85 years in good health. This rearrangement joins TRBV20-1 to TRBJ1-5; D uncertain. As DNA, the CDR3 is TGCAGTGCTGGTGGTCAGCCCCAGCATTTT. This encodes CSAGGQPQHF.